One and the same sample provided the 30 T cell receptor beta chains below, sequenced in a study of identical twins. Using its own MiXCR run on the 5' RACE reads, TCRdb lists one record per CDR3 protein. Counted here are some 630,000 distinct CDR3 sequences, 7.1% occurring once; the ten biggest clones make up 1.6%. This sample also appeared in a second study, on yellow fever vaccine responses in identical twins.

Sequencing was carried out using PBMCs. Receptors originate from a woman under 30 in good health.

The sample holds many counts of this clonotype. This chain uses TRBV12-3 or TRBV12-4 with TRBJ2-2; TRBD1 aligns across 9 bases. The CDR3 length is 15 residues. J lost 5 bases, V lost 9 bases, and 10 bases had no gene match. CDR3 residues: CASNMRTGVTGELFF. DNA of the CDR3: TGTGCCAGTAACATGCGGACAGGGGTGACCGGGGAGCTGTTTTTT.

The table lists this clonotype with a few counts. The chain uses TRBV5-6 and TRBJ2-5, with TRBD1 matching over 9 bases. The CDR3 runs to 18 residues. Trimming removed 0 bases from V and 2 bases from J; junction bases left unmatched: 11. Looked up from germline, CDR1 is SGHDT and CDR2 is YYEEEE. CDR3 coding DNA: TGTGCCAGCAGCTTGGGAGCCGGGACAGGGTCCTTTCAAGAGACCCAGTACTTC. Its protein product is CASSLGAGTGSFQETQYF. Looking up the rest from reference TRBV5-6 and TRBJ2-5 gives the full variable domain: DAGVTQSPTHLIKTRGQQVTLRCSPKSGHDTVSWYQQALGQGPQFIFQYYEEEERQRGNFPDRFSGHQFPNYSSELNVNALLLGDSALYLCASSLGAGTGSFQETQYFGPGTRLLVL.

At least ten counts were recorded for this clonotype. This chain connects TRBV3-1 to TRBJ2-7; 10 bases agree with TRBD1. The V gene end was trimmed by 5 bases and the J gene end by 2 bases; junction bases not matched to a gene: 6. CDR3 length: 15 amino acids. CDR1 LGHDT and CDR2 YNNKEL come from the germline V gene (reference sequence). This chain's CDR3 is CASSSGQGRTYEQYV. CDR3 DNA sequence: TGTGCCAGCAGCTCGGGACAGGGGAGGACCTACGAGCAGTACGTC.

This clonotype was picked up many times. This chain connects TRBV10-2 to TRBJ2-5; either TRBD1 or TRBD2 may supply D (5 bases each). The germline V and J ends were trimmed by 10 bases and 5 bases, with 17 bases remaining between them. The CDR3 contains 13 residues. Germline assignment: CDR1 WSHSY and CDR2 SAAADI. This CDR3 reads CATQMGVYETQYF. Here the CDR3 DNA reads TGCGCCACCCAAATGGGGGTTTACGAGACCCAGTACTTC.

This clonotype was recorded many times. V gene TRBV7-9 combines with J gene TRBJ1-2; D is ambiguous. The germline gives CDR1 SEHNR, CDR2 FQNEAQ (reference sequence). Between the trimmed V and J ends, which lost 1 base and 1 base, there was a span of 7 bases. CDR3 size: 14 residues. The CDR3 nucleotides read TGTGCCAGCAGCTTAGTTCCGGTTAACTATGGCTACACCTTC. It yields the protein CASSLVPVNYGYTF.

This clonotype was observed a handful of times. V is TRBV6-1 and J is TRBJ1-5, with D hard to call. The CDR3 totals 12 residues. Germline CDR1 MNHNS, CDR2 SASEGT. V was cut by 6 bases and J by 7 bases, with 10 bases left in between. CDR3 in DNA: TGTGCCAGCAGCCAGAATAGGCAGCCCCAGCATTTT. Encoded protein: CASSQNRQPQHF.

This clonotype has ten or more counts. This chain links TRBV6-1 with TRBJ2-2; the D call may be TRBD1 or TRBD2 (6 bases each). Germline V lookup: CDR1 MNHNS, CDR2 SASEGT. The CDR3 spans 15 residues. With 6 bases removed from V and 3 bases from J, the gap between germline ends came to 14 bases. CDR3 sequence (DNA): TGTGCCAGCAGAGGATCGGGGGCAGACACCGGGGAGCTGTTTTTT. It translates to CASRGSGADTGELFF.

V and J are TRBV15 and TRBJ1-1, with D hard to call. The length of the CDR3 is 14 residues. The germline V and J ends were trimmed by 2 bases and 3 bases, with 10 bases remaining between them. Germline V gene data show CDR1 as LNHNV and CDR2 as YYDKDF (reference sequence). CDR3 DNA: TGTGCCACCAGCAGAAGATTTGCGGACACTGAAGCTTTCTTT. Amino acid sequence: CATSRRFADTEAFF.

The table lists this clonotype with many counts. In DNA form, the CDR3 reads TGTGCCAGCAGTCCCGTCTCGACTAGCGTCTACGAGCAGTACTTC. Protein: CASSPVSTSVYEQYF. The chain carries TRBV12-3 or TRBV12-4 and TRBJ2-7; TRBD2 matches 8 bases. Germline trimming cut 5 bases from V and 3 bases from J; bases unmatched to any gene: 9. CDR3 size: 15 residues.

V gene TRBV10-3 combines with J gene TRBJ1-2; 9 bases line up with TRBD1. Germline loops: CDR1 ENHRY, CDR2 SYGVKD. After removal of 10 bases from V and 4 bases from J, the junction contained 7 bases not matched to a gene. This CDR3 has 13 residues. CDR3 coding DNA: TGTGCCAGCCAGACAGGGGGTAGCTATGGCTACACCTTC. Its protein is CASQTGGSYGYTF.

This clonotype was seen a few times. The rearrangement uses TRBV10-3 and TRBJ1-1, with 7 bases matching TRBD1. The CDR3 is made up of 16 amino acids. Germline trimming cut 2 bases from V and 4 bases from J; bases unmatched to any gene: 10. Germline values: CDR1 ENHRY, CDR2 SYGVKD. The CDR3 coding sequence is TGTGCCATCAGTGAGGGGGTTGAGGGGGCGAGCACTGAAGCTTTCTTT. This sequence encodes CAISEGVEGASTEAFF.

At least ten counts were recorded for this clonotype. V usage is TRBV27 and J usage is TRBJ1-2; 9 positions agree with TRBD1. The junction had 8 bases not matched to a gene; V was cut back by 7 bases and J by 2 bases. Germline V gives CDR1 MNHEY, CDR2 SMNVEV (reference sequence). This CDR3 has 15 amino acids. The DNA for the CDR3 is TGTGCCAGCACGCCTTCGGGGACAGGGAACTATGGCTACACCTTC. This codes for CASTPSGTGNYGYTF.

This clonotype was counted between two and nine times. The J gene is TRBJ2-2, the V gene TRBV6-1; the D gene is possibly TRBD1 (7 bases). Per germline, CDR1 MNHNS and CDR2 SASEGT. The V gene lost 6 bases and the J gene lost 5 bases, with 13 bases spanning the gap. This CDR3 is built from 14 residues. DNA of the CDR3: TGTGCCAGCAGCTCGACAGGGAGGACCGGGGAGCTGTTTTTT. The encoded protein is CASSSTGRTGELFF.

This clonotype was picked up a small number of times. This chain joins TRBV29-1 and TRBJ2-7, with unresolved D. The V and J ends lost 1 base and 2 bases respectively, with 12 bases between them. CDR3 length equals 14 residues. CDR1 SQVTM and CDR2 ANQGSEA come from the germline V gene. In DNA form, the CDR3 reads TGCAGCGTTGAAGTGCCGGGTAGCACCTACGAGCAGTACTTC. Residues: CSVEVPGSTYEQYF.

This clonotype was counted many times. CDR3 bases: TGTGCCAGCAGCGTAGGAGGGGCAAGCACAGATACGCAGTATTTT. It encodes CASSVGGASTDTQYF. This chain connects TRBV9 to TRBJ2-3, with D perhaps matching TRBD1 or TRBD2 (5 bases each). CDR1 and CDR2 from the germline V gene are SGDLS and YYNGEE. Trimming removed 0 bases at V and 0 bases at J, with 8 bases between. The length of the CDR3 is 15 residues.

Many counts were recorded for this clonotype. V usage is TRBV6-4 and J usage is TRBJ2-1; TRBD1 is a possible D gene (6 bases). CDR1 is MRHNA, CDR2 SNTAGT, per germline. Deletions cut 1 base from V and 7 bases from J, with 14 bases between. This CDR3 comprises 15 residues. The chain's CDR3 is CASSDLAGAANEQFF. In DNA, the CDR3 is TGTGCCAGCAGTGACTTGGCAGGGGCAGCAAATGAGCAGTTCTTC.

This clonotype was counted many times. The chain uses TRBV5-1 and TRBJ1-1, with 8 bases fitting TRBD1. The germline CDR1 and CDR2 sequences are SGHRS and YFSETQ. V shed 4 bases, J shed 2 bases, and the junction held 7 bases outside the gene matches. The CDR3 extends over 15 amino acids. The CDR3 is CASSTQTGVNTEAFF. The CDR3 DNA follows: TGCGCCAGCAGCACTCAGACAGGGGTAAACACTGAAGCTTTCTTT. The full variable domain, its missing parts supplied by reference TRBV5-1 and TRBJ1-1, is KAGVTQTPRYLIKTRGQQVTLSCSPISGHRSVSWYQQTPGQGLQFLFEYFSETQRNKGNFPGRFSGRQFSNSRSEMNVSTLELGDSALYLCASSTQTGVNTEAFFGQGTRLTVV.

This clonotype was observed a handful of times. V gene TRBV29-1 combines with J gene TRBJ1-1; unclear D gene. Trimming pared 7 bases from V and 1 base from J, leaving 13 bases between. In germline, CDR1 is SQVTM, CDR2 ANQGSEA. The CDR3 sequence is 13 residues long. In DNA form, the CDR3 reads TGCAGCGAAACGCGGACGGGGAACACTGAAGCTTTCTTT. Protein: CSETRTGNTEAFF.

This clonotype was detected many times. This chain joins TRBV2 and TRBJ2-3; weak D call: TRBD1 (5 bases). CDR3 length equals 14 residues. Trimming stripped 7 bases from V and 0 bases from J, with 11 bases between. The germline V gene has CDR1 SNHLY and CDR2 FYNNEI. The CDR3 sequence: CASKGVSSTDTQYF. DNA for the CDR3: TGTGCCAGCAAAGGGGTTTCTAGCACAGATACGCAGTATTTT.

This clonotype was counted ten times or more. This chain links TRBV5-1 with TRBJ2-4; the match to TRBD1 covers 7 bases. Germline V CDR1 and CDR2: SGHRS, YFSETQ. The CDR3 runs 16 residues. The ends lost 4 bases at V and 3 bases at J; junction bases unmatched: 10. The CDR3 is CASSPRSTGFKNIQYF. The CDR3 nucleotides read TGCGCCAGCAGCCCGAGATCGACAGGGTTCAAAAACATTCAGTACTTC.

This clonotype showed up just a few times. CDR3 nucleotides: TGTGCCAGCAGTTTAGGGATTCTGAGTAGCGGGATCGGAGATACGCAGTATTTT. Protein: CASSLGILSSGIGDTQYF. This chain connects TRBV7-3 to TRBJ2-3, with 8 bases matching TRBD2. There are 18 residues in the CDR3. V lost 6 bases, J lost 5 bases, and 19 bases stayed unmatched. Germline V lookup: CDR1 SGHTA, CDR2 FQGTGA.

The chain links TRBV3-1 to TRBJ2-1; possibly TRBD1 for D (6 bases). CDR1 and CDR2 (germline): LGHDT, YNNKEL (reference sequence). This CDR3 spans 13 amino acids. Trimming took 6 bases from V and 7 from J, leaving 13 bases between them. The DNA of the CDR3 is TGTGCCAGCAGTAACAGGGTAGGGAATGAGCAGTTCTTC. This encodes CASSNRVGNEQFF.

The sample holds many counts of this clonotype. This chain uses TRBV3-1 with TRBJ2-5; no firm D call. The CDR3 is 12 amino acids. Germline CDR1 LGHDT, CDR2 YNNKEL (reference sequence). The V gene lost 1 base and the J gene lost 4 bases, with 4 bases spanning the gap. The chain's CDR3 is CASSQVLETQYF. The CDR3 DNA sequence: TGTGCCAGCAGCCAAGTTTTAGAGACCCAGTACTTC.

The genes are TRBV20-1 and TRBJ2-1; 10 positions match TRBD2. CDR1 is DFQATT, CDR2 SNEGSKA, per germline (reference sequence). J lost 5 bases, V lost 4 bases, and 5 bases had no gene match. The CDR3 has 14 residues. The CDR3 loop is CSAKLAGTHNEQFF. For the CDR3, the DNA is TGCAGTGCTAAACTAGCGGGAACCCACAATGAGCAGTTCTTC.

Ten or more counts support this clonotype. This chain uses TRBV3-1 with TRBJ2-3; TRBD2 might be the D (5 bases). The germline V and J ends were trimmed by 3 bases and 2 bases, with 21 bases remaining between them. This CDR3 has 18 residues. The V gene's germline CDR1 is LGHDT and CDR2 YNNKEL (reference sequence). CDR3 residues: CASSQGSRTLDYTDTQYF. The CDR3 DNA is TGTGCCAGCAGCCAGGGGTCGCGGACCCTAGACTACACAGATACGCAGTATTTT.

The chain recombines TRBV11-2 with TRBJ2-3, with D tentatively TRBD2 (6 bases). This CDR3 spans 15 amino acids. The germline V gene has CDR1 SGHAT and CDR2 FQNNGV. V shed 0 bases and J shed 6 bases, with 13 bases lying between them. CDR3 region: CASSLELGLGDTQYF. CDR3 sequence (DNA): TGTGCCAGCAGCTTAGAGTTGGGACTCGGGGATACGCAGTATTTT.

The chain uses TRBV4-1 and TRBJ2-5; D is possibly TRBD2 (6 bases). The CDR3 sequence is 16 residues long. The V end lost 0 bases, the J end lost 5 bases, and 16 bases lay between the germline ends. Germline lookup yields CDR1 MGHRA and CDR2 YSYEKL. CDR3 in DNA: TGCGCCAGCAGCCAAGAGGTGGCGGGGCCGCTGGAGACCCAGTACTTC. Translation gives CASSQEVAGPLETQYF.

This sequence joins TRBV4-1 and TRBJ2-5, with 9 bases fitting TRBD2. Germline assignment: CDR1 MGHRA and CDR2 YSYEKL. This CDR3 region has 17 residues. V lost 0 bases to trimming and J lost 5 bases; unmatched junction nucleotides: 10. This CDR3 is CASSQDGAGGPSETQYF. DNA for the CDR3: TGCGCCAGCAGCCAAGATGGGGCGGGGGGGCCCTCGGAGACCCAGTACTTC.

This clonotype was counted only a few times. The rearrangement joins TRBV18 to TRBJ2-4, with D possibly matching TRBD2 (6 bases). Trimming took off 0 bases at V and 0 bases at J, with 12 bases between the two ends. This CDR3 region has 17 residues. Germline V lookup: CDR1 KGHSH, CDR2 LQKENI. CDR3 in DNA: TGTGCCAGCTCACCACCTACTGCGGGAATAGCCAAAAACATTCAGTACTTC. Amino acid sequence: CASSPPTAGIAKNIQYF.

This clonotype was seen many times. The CDR3 sequence is CASSRGTGVYNEQFF. DNA of the CDR3: TGCGCCAGCAGCCGCGGGACAGGGGTATACAATGAGCAGTTCTTC. V gene TRBV5-1 combines with J gene TRBJ2-1; 10 nucleotides align to TRBD1. Looked up from germline, CDR1 is SGHRS and CDR2 is YFSETQ. The CDR3 is 15 residues long. With 4 bases clipped from V and 4 bases from J, the junction kept 5 bases outside the gene matches.